This TCR beta chain was sequenced during a study of T cells in Graves' hyperthyroidism and ophthalmopathy. Whole-study context: Blood from the periphery was taken at initial diagnosis, before any treatment. Study findings and constraints: Most thyroid clonotypes expanded above 0.001 were also detected in blood.

Thyroid ultrasound, orbital computed tomography, clinical symptoms, and serum thyroxine and TRAb underpinned diagnoses. Authors of the study amplified TCR beta CDR3 regions from RNA transcripts. An initial round of RT-PCR targeting the TCR CDR3 relied on the HTBI primer set. One entry per CDR3 protein, called by TCRdb with MiXCR from the multiplex PCR reads. The sample includes 350,000 to 400,000 distinct CDR3 sequences, more than 13% of them seen just once. The V gene's germline CDR1 is SGHDN and CDR2 FVKESK. Losses at the gene ends were 0 bases for V and 5 bases for J; bases not matched to a gene: 16. This CDR3 contains 19 residues. To note about this clonotype: Its matching antigen is unknown.

The chain uses TRBV14 and TRBJ2-5, with 9 nucleotides matching TRBD2. The sequence derives from a woman aged 30 to 39 with Graves' hyperthyroidism. The sample comprised blood. The CDR3 region has the DNA TGTGCCAGCAGCCAAGATCGTGGTAGCGGGAGCGCTCTAGGGGAGACCCAGTACTTC. Protein: CASSQDRGSGSALGETQYF.